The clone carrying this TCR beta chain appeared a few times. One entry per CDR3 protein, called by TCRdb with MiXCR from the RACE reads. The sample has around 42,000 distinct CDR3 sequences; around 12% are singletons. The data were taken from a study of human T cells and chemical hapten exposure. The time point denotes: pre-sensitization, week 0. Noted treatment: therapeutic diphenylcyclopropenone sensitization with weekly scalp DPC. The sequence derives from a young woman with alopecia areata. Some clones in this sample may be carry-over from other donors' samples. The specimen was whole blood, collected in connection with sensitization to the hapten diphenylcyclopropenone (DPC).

As DNA, the CDR3 is TGTGCCAGCAGCCAATTGGAAGGGGAGCAGTTCTTC. Translated: CASSQLEGEQFF. J is TRBJ2-1 and V is TRBV3-1; no clear D gene. Germline-derived CDR1 and CDR2 are LGHDT and YNNKEL (reference sequence). V lost 2 bases to trimming and J lost 10 bases, with 9 bases between them. CDR3 length: 12 amino acids.